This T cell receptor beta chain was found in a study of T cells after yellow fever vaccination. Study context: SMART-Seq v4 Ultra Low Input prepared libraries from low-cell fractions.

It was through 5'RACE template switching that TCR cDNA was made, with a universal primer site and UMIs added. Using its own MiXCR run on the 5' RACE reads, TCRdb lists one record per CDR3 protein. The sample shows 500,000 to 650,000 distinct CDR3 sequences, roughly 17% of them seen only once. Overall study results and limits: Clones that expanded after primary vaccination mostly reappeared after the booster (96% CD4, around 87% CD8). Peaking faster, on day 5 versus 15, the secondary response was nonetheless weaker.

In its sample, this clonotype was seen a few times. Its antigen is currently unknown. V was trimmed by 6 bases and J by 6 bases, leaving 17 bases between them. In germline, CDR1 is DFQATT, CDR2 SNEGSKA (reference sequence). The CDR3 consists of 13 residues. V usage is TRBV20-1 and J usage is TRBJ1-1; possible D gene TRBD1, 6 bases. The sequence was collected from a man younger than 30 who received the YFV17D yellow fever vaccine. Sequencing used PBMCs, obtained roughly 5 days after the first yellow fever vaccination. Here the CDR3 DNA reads TGCAGTGCCTACTACAGGGTTGTTCCTGAAGCTTTCTTT. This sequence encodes CSAYYRVVPEAFF.